The clone carrying this T cell receptor beta chain was seen once. Its antigen is not known. Sequenced by immunoSEQ multiplex PCR; TCRdb stores in-frame clones only, minus some. The sample holds about 150,000 clones, roughly 87% seen once. These data are taken from a study of cytomegalovirus exposure and HLA in healthy donors. On the study more broadly: The 110 or so validation repertoires, a later analysis reported, used the same platform as the 666 first-cohort repertoires. Study-wide results and caveats: Researchers catalogued approximately 170 TCR beta chains as cytomegalovirus-associated.

While the first cohort had about 610 subjects, the donors belonged to the separate validation cohort of fewer than 150 subjects. This CDR3 has 15 amino acids. Germline V gene lookup returns CDR1 MNHEY and CDR2 SMNVEV (reference sequence). Trimming stripped 0 bases from V and 6 bases from J, with 12 bases between. The rearrangement joins TRBV27 to TRBJ2-1; D might be TRBD2 (6 bases). The TCR was taken from a man aged 18 to 30 in good health and CMV-seropositive. What was sequenced was PBMCs. DNA for the CDR3: TGTGCCAGCAGTTTATCGGTTAGCGGAATCAATGAGCAGTTCTTC. Residues: CASSLSVSGINEQFF.